This TCR beta chain was sequenced during a study of post-analysis software for immune sequencing data. Study outcomes and limitations: Controls showed significantly higher normalized Chao1 diversity than did multiple sclerosis patients. Batch-mates among the samples co-clustered strongly by F measure.

Notes on this clonotype: No antigen is known for it.

Prepared TCR beta cDNA libraries contained unique molecular identifiers. It was from roughly 1 to 10 million T cells that approximately 500,000 cDNA molecules came. TCRdb analysed the PCR reads with MiXCR anew, one entry per CDR3 protein. The sample contains roughly 600,000 distinct CDR3 sequences, about 40% of which appear only once. The sequencing sample was made of blood. The clonotype was recovered from a girl aged 10 to 17 with multiple sclerosis.

CDR3 in DNA: TGTGCCAGCAGTGTTGAGGGGGTTCGGAACACTGAAGCTTTCTTT. It encodes CASSVEGVRNTEAFF. The chain joins TRBV2 to TRBJ1-1; weak D call: TRBD1 (6 bases). CDR1 and CDR2 (germline): SNHLY, FYNNEI. CDR3 size: 15 residues. Between the trimmed V and J ends, which lost 4 bases and 1 base, there was a span of 13 bases.